The entry below describes one TCR beta chain. The sample is drawn from a study of blood T cell repertoires in COVID-19. As for the study in general: There were acute and convalescent COVID-19 samples, and they came from the United States, Italy and Spain.

The CDR3 contains 13 residues. The germline gives CDR1 MNHEY, CDR2 SVGAGI. Trimming removed 6 bases from V and 0 bases from J, with 9 bases in between. Profiled with immunoSEQ multiplex PCR; TCRdb holds only in-frame clones, not every one. The table records 200,000 to 250,000 clones, just under 85% of them present only once. Sequencing was done on a sample of peripheral blood. The receptor was isolated from a man in his fifties with acute or convalescent COVID-19. The chain links TRBV6-5 to TRBJ2-7; tentatively, D is TRBD2 (6 bases). The CDR3 here is CASSLGGSYEQYF. The CDR3 region has the DNA TGTGCCAGCAGCCTCGGGGGCTCCTACGAGCAGTACTTC.